This T cell receptor (beta chain) was observed in a study of T cell responses to AZD1222 COVID-19 vaccine. General study findings and limits: There were mostly white British donors and more females than males, and clonal diversity was possibly underestimated.

Clones were sequenced by immunoSEQ multiplex PCR, and TCRdb holds only the in-frame ones, with some missing. The sample carries over 100,000 clones, about 90% recorded once. This CDR3 comprises 14 residues. Trimming removed 3 bases at V and 6 bases at J, with 11 bases between. Germline assignment: CDR1 MGHDK and CDR2 SYGVNS. This clone was seen just once. Its antigen remains unknown. This receptor was identified in an adult in good health. The sequencing used peripheral blood, collected on day 0 of AZD1222 vaccination. This chain joins TRBV25-1 and TRBJ2-2; no definite D call. DNA for the CDR3: TGTGCCAGCAGTGATCCCCTAGTCCCCGGGGAGCTGTTTTTT. Encoded protein: CASSDPLVPGELFF.